This record looks at one TCR beta chain sequence and its context. Its target is not known. The PCR employed 60 Vbeta primers together with 13 Jbeta primers. Measured with immunoSEQ multiplex PCR; TCRdb has only the in-frame clones, and not every one. In the table there are 160,000 or so clones, 71% of which are singletons. This sample is part of a study of cytomegalovirus exposure and HLA in healthy donors. The study's findings and limits: Presence/absence analyses rested on an assumption that sequencing depth was roughly uniform across donors. The study designated 150 or so TCR beta chains cytomegalovirus-associated. Segments of the TCR beta V type were, in most cases, productive about 90% or about 30% of the time in an earlier analysis. V segments that were indistinguishable, TRBV6-2 and TRBV6-3 among them, were omitted from analysis.

Germline V gene data show CDR1 as SGDLS and CDR2 as YYNGEE. The CDR3 has 14 amino acids. V lost 4 bases and J lost 5, with 10 bases in between. This sequence was found in a woman under 40 in good health and CMV-seronegative. Input material: PBMCs. This chain uses TRBV9 with TRBJ1-6; D unresolved. Here the CDR3 reads CASSPGSNNSPLHF. In DNA form, the CDR3 reads TGTGCCAGCAGCCCGGGAAGCAATAATTCACCCCTCCACTTT.